This T cell receptor (beta chain) was obtained from a study of blood T cell repertoires in COVID-19. Produced via immunoSEQ multiplex PCR; TCRdb's table is partial and in-frame only. The sample contains 150,000 or so clones, roughly 88% of which appear only once. There are 14 residues in the CDR3. The V gene lost 1 base and the J gene lost 4 bases, with 10 bases spanning the gap. The germline V gene has CDR1 LNHNV and CDR2 YYDKDF (reference sequence). This receptor was identified in a woman in her forties or fifties who had recovered from COVID-19. This rearrangement joins TRBV15 to TRBJ1-1; perhaps TRBD1 as D (5 bases). Sample: PBMCs or T cells enriched from blood (not recorded which). The DNA of the CDR3 is TGTGCCACCAGCAGAGCCGCGGGGGGCACTGAAGCTTTCTTT. Its protein product is CATSRAAGGTEAFF.